The 25 T cell receptor beta chains in this list originate from one sample, sequenced in a study of sequential checkpoint blockade in melanoma (dated by TCRdb to between 2018 and 2020). Reading the label with the study, this specimen's treatment or condition is: randomized to nivolumab then ipilimumab (arm A) or the reverse (arm B). The receptor library was made with the immunoSEQ multiplex PCR assay. TCRdb provides this immuneACCESS table in a form limited to in-frame rearrangements. Some clones are lacking; in checked studies, under half of them reflect an unresolved V gene, and why the rest are absent is not known. The sample table contains 8,000 or so clones; only one count was recorded for 50% to 70% of them. 45% to 50% of the sample is in the top ten clones. This specimen was CD8+ T cells sorted from blood (inferred from file names), taken from a patient given nivolumab and ipilimumab in sequence. These receptors were taken from a human patient with melanoma. Some clones in this sample may be carry-over from other donors' samples.

The J gene is TRBJ1-2, the V gene TRBV10-3, with 10 bases identical to TRBD1. The CDR3 is 16 residues long. Unmatched junction bases numbered 6, after V lost 0 bases and J lost 5 bases. Germline V lookup: CDR1 ENHRY, CDR2 SYGVKD. For the CDR3, the DNA is TGTGCCATCAGTGAGTCGGGGGACAGGGGAAAGTATGGCTACACCTTC. Translating it yields CAISESGDRGKYGYTF.

The chain recombines TRBV9 with TRBJ1-1; 7 bases match TRBD1. V dropped 6 bases and J dropped 1; count of bases not matched to a gene: 6. Germline V lookup: CDR1 SGDLS, CDR2 YYNGEE. The CDR3 is 14 residues long. CDR3 sequence (DNA): TGTGCCAGCACGGCAGGGGGAAGGAACACTGAAGCTTTCTTT. Translation gives CASTAGGRNTEAFF.

CDR3 coding DNA: TGTGCCACCAGCAGAACTCATACAGGGAGCTCCTACGAGCAGTACTTC. The encoded protein is CATSRTHTGSSYEQYF. V and J are TRBV15 and TRBJ2-7, with D tentatively TRBD1 (6 bases). Trimming removed 2 bases at V and 0 bases at J, with 14 bases between. Germline CDR1 and CDR2: LNHNV and YYDKDF (reference sequence). This CDR3 has 16 amino acids.

This clone is deemed large. CDR3 sequence (DNA): TGTGCCAGCAGTGAAGCACTCGGAGAGGGACAGGGAGGTTTTCAGCCCCAGCATTTT. It is translated as CASSEALGEGQGGFQPQHF. The rearrangement joins TRBV28 to TRBJ1-5; TRBD1 agrees at 9 bases. Germline V lookup: CDR1 MDHEN, CDR2 SYDVKM. The CDR3 consists of 19 residues. Trimming removed 5 bases from V and 6 bases from J; junction bases left unmatched: 20.

The rearrangement joins TRBV4-2 to TRBJ2-2, with D possibly TRBD1 on 5 matching bases. From germline, CDR1 is LGHNA and CDR2 YNFKEQ. Trimming took 4 bases from V and 0 from J, leaving 15 bases between them. This CDR3 comprises 17 residues. The CDR3 nucleotides are TGTGCCAGCAGCCTTCGTGTGGGGCTTGCGAACACCGGGGAGCTGTTTTTT. Amino acids: CASSLRVGLANTGELFF.

This clone has only one observation. The rearrangement uses TRBV19 and TRBJ1-2, with D tentatively TRBD1 (6 bases). The germline gives CDR1 LNHDA, CDR2 SQIVND (reference sequence). Trimming stripped 3 bases from V and 2 bases from J, with 13 bases between. This CDR3 is built from 15 residues. Written as DNA, the CDR3 is TGTGCCAGTAGTATCTTAGTACAGGGCAACTATGGCTACACCTTC. Its translation is CASSILVQGNYGYTF.

The chain is built from TRBV6-1 and TRBJ2-7, with 10 bases identical to TRBD2. After removal of 0 bases from V and 5 bases from J, the junction contained 4 bases not matched to a gene. The CDR3 contains 15 residues. Germline V gives CDR1 MNHNS, CDR2 SASEGT. The CDR3 region is CASSEASGGANEQYF. In nucleotides, the CDR3 is TGTGCCAGCAGTGAAGCAAGCGGGGGGGCCAACGAGCAGTACTTC.

This chain links TRBV6-6 with TRBJ2-6; 7 bases agree with TRBD2. The germline CDR1 and CDR2 sequences are MNHNY and SVGAGI (reference sequence). The CDR3 consists of 14 residues. The J segment lost 2 bases and the V segment lost 6 bases, leaving 1 base of the junction unmatched. Here the CDR3 reads CASRGGAGANVLTF. The CDR3 region has the DNA TGTGCCAGCAGGGGGGGGGCTGGGGCCAACGTCCTGACTTTC.

This clone was recorded only once. The rearrangement links TRBV6-1 to TRBJ2-7; 9 nucleotides agree with TRBD1. The CDR3 is 15 amino acids. With 6 bases clipped from V and 1 base from J, the junction kept 7 bases outside the gene matches. The germline CDR1 and CDR2 sequences are MNHNS and SASEGT. CDR3 nucleotides: TGTGCCAGCAGGGAGCGACAGGGGGAGTCCTACGAGCAGTACTTC. Amino acid sequence: CASRERQGESYEQYF.

This clone has only a few counts. The chain uses TRBV7-9 and TRBJ1-6, with 11 positions matching TRBD1. Germline CDR1 is SEHNR and CDR2 is FQNEAQ (reference sequence). The CDR3 contains 16 residues. V trimming: 5 bases; J trimming: 6 bases; junction bases outside the gene matches: 6. The CDR3 loop is CASSGQGANFNSPLHF. CDR3 DNA sequence: TGTGCCAGCAGCGGACAGGGGGCGAACTTTAATTCACCCCTCCACTTT.

DNA for the CDR3: TGCAGCGTTGAAACCTCGATGGTCAGCTCCTACGAGCAGTACTTC. Encoded protein: CSVETSMVSSYEQYF. The chain is built from TRBV29-1 and TRBJ2-7; D not resolved. In germline, CDR1 is SQVTM, CDR2 ANQGSEA. The V and J ends lost 2 bases and 0 bases respectively, with 14 bases between them. This CDR3 region has 15 residues.

The genes are TRBV9 and TRBJ1-2, with a weak D call TRBD1 (6 bases). V was clipped by 3 bases and J by 0 bases, with 12 bases between them. CDR3 length: 15 amino acids. Germline CDR1 reads SGDLS; CDR2 reads YYNGEE. The chain's CDR3 is CASSETGLANYGYTF. CDR3 nucleotides: TGTGCCAGCAGCGAAACAGGGTTAGCTAACTATGGCTACACCTTC.

The sample holds a few counts of this clone. The chain uses TRBV7-1 and TRBJ2-7, with D perhaps TRBD2 (6 bases). TRBV7-1 belongs to the ORF category, with a function that is uncertain. V was shortened by 4 bases and J by 3 bases, with 16 bases between the two germline ends. The CDR3 runs to 15 residues. CDR3: CASSFRDWGDYEQYF. The CDR3 DNA is TGTGCCAGCAGCTTTCGGGACTGGGGGGACTACGAGCAGTACTTC.

The chain has TRBV19 and TRBJ2-1; TRBD2 aligns across 7 bases. The CDR3 has 15 amino acids. Germline-derived CDR1 and CDR2 are LNHDA and SQIVND (reference sequence). The J segment lost 0 bases and the V segment lost 6 bases, leaving 5 bases of the junction unmatched. The CDR3 sequence: CASSLRDYSYNEQFF. The CDR3, as DNA: TGTGCCAGTAGCCTCCGGGACTACTCCTACAATGAGCAGTTCTTC.

The V and J genes are TRBV4-3 and TRBJ1-4; D call uncertain. The V end was cut by 1 base, the J end by 15 bases, with 15 bases between. The germline gives CDR1 LGHNA, CDR2 YSLEER. The CDR3 runs to 13 residues. CDR3 sequence reads: CASSQVRGPEVFF. In DNA, the CDR3 is TGCGCCAGCAGCCAAGTGCGCGGCCCCGAGGTGTTTTTT.

The V and J genes are TRBV27 and TRBJ1-1; tentatively, D is TRBD1 (5 bases). The V end was cut by 6 bases, the J end by 5 bases, with 10 bases between. Per the germline V gene, CDR1 is MNHEY and CDR2 is SMNVEV (reference sequence). The CDR3 is 12 amino acids. The CDR3 nucleotides are TGTGCCAGCAGCCATCGGGGGACTGAAGCTTTCTTT. Translating it yields CASSHRGTEAFF.

This clone turned up a few times. The CDR3 region is CASSYSAGFYEQYF. CDR3 sequence (DNA): TGTGCCAGCAGTTACTCGGCGGGGTTCTACGAGCAGTACTTC. This chain connects TRBV6-6 to TRBJ2-7; the D gene is possibly TRBD2 (6 bases). This CDR3 region has 14 residues. Trimming removed 0 bases at V and 3 bases at J, with 9 bases between. CDR1 and CDR2 from the germline V gene are MNHNY and SVGAGI (reference sequence).

V gene TRBV13 combines with J gene TRBJ1-5; possibly TRBD1 for D (6 bases). The CDR3 contains 14 residues. The V gene's germline CDR1 is PRHDT and CDR2 FYEKMQ (reference sequence). V was trimmed by 2 bases and J by 6 bases, leaving 11 bases between them. The DNA of the CDR3 is TGTGCCAGCAGCTTACGACAGGCAGGTCAGCCCCAGCATTTT. It codes for CASSLRQAGQPQHF.

The V call is TRBV28, the J call TRBJ2-7, with D possibly being TRBD2 (6 bases). Looked up from germline, CDR1 is MDHEN and CDR2 is SYDVKM. CDR3 size: 15 residues. Trimming took off 6 bases at V and 3 bases at J, with 18 bases between the two ends. The CDR3: CASSFRDWGDYEQYF. In nucleotides, the CDR3 is TGTGCCAGCAGCTTTCGGGACTGGGGGGACTACGAGCAGTACTTC.

The rearrangement joins TRBV29-1 to TRBJ1-1; 8 bases are a match to TRBD1. From germline, CDR1 is SQVTM and CDR2 ANQGSEA. With 6 bases clipped from V and 4 bases from J, the junction kept 4 bases outside the gene matches. CDR3 length: 12 amino acids. The CDR3, as DNA: TGCAGCGTGTATACAGGGGGCACTGAAGCTTTCTTT. Its protein product is CSVYTGGTEAFF.

This clone has only a few counts. V gene TRBV15 combines with J gene TRBJ1-6; D not resolved. Trimming removed 2 bases from V and 7 bases from J, with 9 bases in between. The CDR3 length is 14 residues. Germline CDR1 is LNHNV and CDR2 is YYDKDF (reference sequence). CDR3 amino acids: CATSRHSRNSPLHF. CDR3 coding DNA: TGTGCCACCAGCAGACACTCCCGGAATTCACCCCTCCACTTT.

Comments on this clone: Distinct nucleotide sequences in the sample also encode this CDR3. The chain recombines TRBV7-2 with TRBJ2-7; 9 bases line up with TRBD2. Germline CDR1 reads SGHTA; CDR2 reads FQGNSA. The CDR3 covers 14 residues. With 1 base clipped from V and 7 bases from J, the junction kept 5 bases outside the gene matches. DNA of the CDR3: TGTGCCAGCAGCTTAGTAGCGGGGGCGCATGAGCAGTACTTC. Residues: CASSLVAGAHEQYF.

This chain joins TRBV9 and TRBJ2-2; D possibly corresponds to TRBD2 (5 bases). Germline V gives CDR1 SGDLS, CDR2 YYNGEE. The CDR3 is 15 residues long. Between the trimmed V and J ends, which lost 3 bases and 5 bases, there was a span of 14 bases. The CDR3 DNA sequence: TGTGCCAGCAGCGGCCCGCAGCCGGGGACCGGGGAGCTGTTTTTT. Its translation is CASSGPQPGTGELFF.

This clone was found a few times. The chain couples TRBV6-1 to TRBJ2-7; D possibly corresponds to TRBD1 (6 bases). The germline gives CDR1 MNHNS, CDR2 SASEGT. The CDR3 spans 17 residues. V was clipped by 1 base and J by 5 bases, with 21 bases between them. The CDR3 protein is CASSEDSLNRVDNEQYF. Here the CDR3 DNA reads TGTGCCAGCAGTGAAGACTCGCTGAACAGGGTCGACAACGAGCAGTACTTC.

In its sample, this clone was seen once. CDR3 bases: TGTGCCAGCAGCTTAGAACAGGACGCCTACGAGCAGTACTTC. Translating it yields CASSLEQDAYEQYF. The V gene is TRBV7-9, the J gene TRBJ2-7; tentatively, D is TRBD1 (5 bases). This CDR3 spans 14 amino acids. Trimming pared 1 base from V and 2 bases from J, leaving 9 bases between. Germline V gives CDR1 SEHNR, CDR2 FQNEAQ (reference sequence).